This TCR beta chain emerged from a study of metastatic and nonmetastatic thyroid tumors. About the research overall: Comparative analysis of repertoires was undertaken across blood and tumor or nodule tissue obtained from malignant and benign thyroid patients. General observations from the study: Reports indicated that malignant thyroid tumors showed significantly higher TCR beta diversity than benign nodules did, in blood and tumor.

Comments on this clone: Its specificity is unknown. The sample contains more than one DNA sequence encoding this CDR3.

The entire patient cohort was treatment-naive prior to thyroid surgery. TCRdb reprocessed the PCR reads via MiXCR. The sample shows about 85,000 clones, approximately 9% of them seen only once. V lost 7 bases and J lost 5, with 11 bases in between. The length of the CDR3 is 12 residues. Germline assignment: CDR1 DFQATT and CDR2 SNEGSKA (reference sequence). This chain uses TRBV20-1 with TRBJ1-4; no clear D gene. The sample taken for sequencing was blood. This receptor was identified in a female donor with papillary thyroid cancer or a benign thyroid nodule (not recorded which). Some clones in this sample may be carry-over from other donors' samples. For the CDR3, the DNA is TGCAGTGTCATAGGGCCGAATGAAAAACTGTTTTTT. Residues: CSVIGPNEKLFF.